This T cell receptor (beta chain) was profiled in a study of cytotoxic CD8 clonotypes in ibrutinib-treated CLL. About the study: Some 25 partial and 2 complete responses; at median about 70 months, about 14 remitted, roughly 12 progressed.

Germline assignment: CDR1 SGHAT and CDR2 FQNNGV. The CDR3 extends over 14 amino acids. V was pared by 10 bases and J by 0 bases, with 12 bases between. Some clones are missing from TCRdb's copy, which holds only in-frame ones; the method was immunoSEQ multiplex PCR. Of about 270,000 clones in the sample, around 77% were seen once. Regarding this clone: Its target is unknown.

General study points: There were differences in sampling times between sustained-remission and progressing patients. Under therapy, public clonotypes either contracted or stayed stable, and they were uncommon.

The chain uses TRBV11-2 and TRBJ2-2; D might be TRBD1 (6 bases). The clonotype originates from a human donor with chronic lymphocytic leukemia. The sequencing here drew on PBMCs, taken at disease progression, from a patient treated with ibrutinib. CDR3: CATQRTANTGELFF. The CDR3 coding sequence is TGTGCCACCCAAAGGACAGCGAACACCGGGGAGCTGTTTTTT.